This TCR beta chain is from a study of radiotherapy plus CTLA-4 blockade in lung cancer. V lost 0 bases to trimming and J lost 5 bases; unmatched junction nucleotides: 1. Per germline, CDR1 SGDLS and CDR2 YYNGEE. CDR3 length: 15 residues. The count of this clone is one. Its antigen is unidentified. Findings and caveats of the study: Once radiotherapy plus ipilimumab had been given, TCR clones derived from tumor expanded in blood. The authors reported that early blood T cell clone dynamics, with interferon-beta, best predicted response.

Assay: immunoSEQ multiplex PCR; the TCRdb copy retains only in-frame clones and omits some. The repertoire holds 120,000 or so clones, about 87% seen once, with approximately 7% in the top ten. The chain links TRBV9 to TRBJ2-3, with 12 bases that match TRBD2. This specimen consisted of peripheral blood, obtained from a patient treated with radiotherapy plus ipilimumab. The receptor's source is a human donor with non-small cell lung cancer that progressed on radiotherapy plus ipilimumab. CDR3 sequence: CASSVELAGGDTQYF. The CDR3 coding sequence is TGTGCCAGCAGCGTAGAACTAGCGGGAGGAGATACGCAGTATTTT.